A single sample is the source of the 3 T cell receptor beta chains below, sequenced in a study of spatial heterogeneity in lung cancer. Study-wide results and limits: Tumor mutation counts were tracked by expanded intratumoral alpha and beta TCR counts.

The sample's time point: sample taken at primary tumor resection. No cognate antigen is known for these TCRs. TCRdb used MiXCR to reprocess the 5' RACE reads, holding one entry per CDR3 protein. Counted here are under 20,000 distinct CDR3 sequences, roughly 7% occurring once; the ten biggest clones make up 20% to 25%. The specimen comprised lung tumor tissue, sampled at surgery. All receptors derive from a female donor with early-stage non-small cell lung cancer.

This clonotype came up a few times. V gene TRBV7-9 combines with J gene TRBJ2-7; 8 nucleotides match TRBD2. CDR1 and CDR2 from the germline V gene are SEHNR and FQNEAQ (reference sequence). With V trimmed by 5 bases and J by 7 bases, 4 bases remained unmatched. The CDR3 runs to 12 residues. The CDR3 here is CASSQLAAEQYF. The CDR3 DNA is TGTGCCAGCAGCCAACTAGCGGCTGAGCAGTACTTC.

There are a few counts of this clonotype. CDR3 sequence: CASSLARTGSGEKLFF. The CDR3 coding sequence is TGTGCCAGCAGCTTAGCGCGAACAGGGTCGGGTGAAAAACTGTTTTTT. The chain links TRBV7-2 to TRBJ1-4, with a weak D call TRBD1 (6 bases). Germline V gene sequence: CDR1 SGHTA, CDR2 FQGNSA. This CDR3 has 16 amino acids. V lost 0 bases to trimming and J lost 7 bases, with 15 bases between them.

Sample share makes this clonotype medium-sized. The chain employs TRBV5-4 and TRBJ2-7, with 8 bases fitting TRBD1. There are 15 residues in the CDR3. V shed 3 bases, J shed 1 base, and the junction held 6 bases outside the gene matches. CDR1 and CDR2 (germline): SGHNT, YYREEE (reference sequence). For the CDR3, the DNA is TGTGCCAGCAGCTCCCCGACAGGGGCGTCCTACGAGCAGTACTTC. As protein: CASSSPTGASYEQYF.